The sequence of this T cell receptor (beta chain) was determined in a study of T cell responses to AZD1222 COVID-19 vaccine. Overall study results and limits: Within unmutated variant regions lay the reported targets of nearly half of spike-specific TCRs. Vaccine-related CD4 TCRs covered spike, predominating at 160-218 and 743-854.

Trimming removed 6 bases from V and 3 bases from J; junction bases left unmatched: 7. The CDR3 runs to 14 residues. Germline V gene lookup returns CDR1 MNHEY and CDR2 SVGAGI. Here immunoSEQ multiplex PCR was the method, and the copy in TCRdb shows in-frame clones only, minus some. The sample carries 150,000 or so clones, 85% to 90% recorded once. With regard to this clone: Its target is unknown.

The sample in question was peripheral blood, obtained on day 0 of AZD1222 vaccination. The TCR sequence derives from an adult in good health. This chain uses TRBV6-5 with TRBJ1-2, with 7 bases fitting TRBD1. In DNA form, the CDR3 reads TGTGCCAGCAGACGTATTGGACAGGACTATGGCTACACCTTC. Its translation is CASRRIGQDYGYTF.